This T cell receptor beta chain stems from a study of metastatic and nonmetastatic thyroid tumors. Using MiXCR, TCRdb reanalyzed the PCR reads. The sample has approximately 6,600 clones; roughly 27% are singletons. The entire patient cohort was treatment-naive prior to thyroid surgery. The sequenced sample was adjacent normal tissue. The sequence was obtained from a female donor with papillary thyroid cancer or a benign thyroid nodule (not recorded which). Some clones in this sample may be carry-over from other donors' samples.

The CDR3 spells CATKSVAGANVLTF. The CDR3, as DNA: TGTGCCACCAAGTCGGTGGCTGGGGCCAACGTCCTGACTTTC. The rearrangement uses TRBV19 and TRBJ2-6, with unresolved D. Germline V lookup: CDR1 LNHDA, CDR2 SQIVND (reference sequence). The CDR3 is made up of 14 amino acids. Trimming left V 10 bases short and J 2 bases short, with 12 bases between. Full variable domain (outside the CDR3, taken from reference TRBV19 and TRBJ2-6): DGGITQSPKYLFRKEGQNVTLSCEQNLNHDAMYWYRQDPGQGLRLIYYSQIVNDFQKGDIAEGYSVSREKKESFPLTVTSAQKNPTAFYLCATKSVAGANVLTFGAGSRLTVL.